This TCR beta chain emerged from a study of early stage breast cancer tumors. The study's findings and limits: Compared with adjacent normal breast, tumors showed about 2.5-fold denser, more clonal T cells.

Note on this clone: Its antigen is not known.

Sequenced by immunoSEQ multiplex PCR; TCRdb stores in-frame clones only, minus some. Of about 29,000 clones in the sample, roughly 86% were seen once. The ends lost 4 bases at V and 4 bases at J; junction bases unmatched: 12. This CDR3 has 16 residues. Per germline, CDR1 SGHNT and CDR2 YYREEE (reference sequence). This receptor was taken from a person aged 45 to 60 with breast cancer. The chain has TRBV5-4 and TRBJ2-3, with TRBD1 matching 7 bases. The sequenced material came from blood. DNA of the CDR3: TGTGCCAGCAGCCCCGGAATACGACAGGGAGCAGATACGCAGTATTTT. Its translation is CASSPGIRQGADTQYF.